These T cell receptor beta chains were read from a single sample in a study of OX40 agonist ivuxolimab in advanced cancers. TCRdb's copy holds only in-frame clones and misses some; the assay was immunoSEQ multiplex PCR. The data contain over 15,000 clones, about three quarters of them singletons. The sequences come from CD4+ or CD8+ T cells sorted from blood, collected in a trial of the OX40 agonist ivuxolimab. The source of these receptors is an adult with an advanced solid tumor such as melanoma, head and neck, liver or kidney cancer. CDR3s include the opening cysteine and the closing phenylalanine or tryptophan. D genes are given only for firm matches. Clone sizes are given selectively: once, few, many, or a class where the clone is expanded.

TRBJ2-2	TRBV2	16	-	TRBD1	TGTGCCAGCAGCTTTGACAGGGAATCTAGCACCGGGGAGCTGTTTTTT	CASSFDRESSTGELFF
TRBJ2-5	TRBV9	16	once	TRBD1	TGTGCCAGCAGCTCCCCCGGACAGGGTAGAGAAGAGACCCAGTACTTC	CASSSPGQGREETQYF
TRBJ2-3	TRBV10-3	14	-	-	TGTGCCATCAGTGAACCCCAGTACACAGATACGCAGTATTTT	CAISEPQYTDTQYF
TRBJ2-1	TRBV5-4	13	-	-	TGTGCCAGCAGCCCCCCCAGCAACAATGAGCAGTTCTTC	CASSPPSNNEQFF
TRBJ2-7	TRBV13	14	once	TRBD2	TGTGCCAGCAGCTTGGGACTATCACCTTACGAGCAGTACTTC	CASSLGLSPYEQYF
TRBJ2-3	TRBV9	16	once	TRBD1	TGTGCCAGCAGTGCACAGGGGCCTCTAGGCACAGATACGCAGTATTTT	CASSAQGPLGTDTQYF
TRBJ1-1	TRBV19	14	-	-	TGTGCCAGTAGTCTCGGACCAGGGTTTCCTGAAGCTTTCTTT	CASSLGPGFPEAFF
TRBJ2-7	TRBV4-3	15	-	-	TGCGCCAGCAGCCAAGCAGCAACGGCAGATTACGAGCAGTACTTC	CASSQAATADYEQYF
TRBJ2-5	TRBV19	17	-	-	TGTGCCAGTAGTCCTGCTAGAATAGTGGTTGGCCAAGAGACCCAGTACTTC	CASSPARIVVGQETQYF
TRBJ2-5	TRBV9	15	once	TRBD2	TGTGCCAGCAACCCCAGCGGGAGGGCCTCGGAGACCCAGTACTTC	CASNPSGRASETQYF
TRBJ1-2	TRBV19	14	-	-	TGTGCCAGTAAGCATTCCGGGACCGACTATGGCTACACCTTC	CASKHSGTDYGYTF
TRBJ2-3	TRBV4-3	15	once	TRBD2	TGCGCCAGCAGCACACTAGCGGGAGCCCCAGATACGCAGTATTTT	CASSTLAGAPDTQYF
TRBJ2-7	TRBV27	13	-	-	TGTGCCAGCAGTTTCGGGGGGCTGTACGAGCAGTACTTC	CASSFGGLYEQYF
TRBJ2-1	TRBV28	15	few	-	TGTGCCAGCAGTTTCCCCGTGGCAGAGCTAGATGAGCAGTTCTTC	CASSFPVAELDEQFF
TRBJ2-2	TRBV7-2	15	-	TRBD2	TGTGCCAGCAGCTTAGCTAGCGGGAAAACCGGGGAGCTGTTTTTT	CASSLASGKTGELFF
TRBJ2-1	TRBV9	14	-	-	TGTGCCAGCAGCGTAGATGGCTCCTACAATGAGCAGTTCTTC	CASSVDGSYNEQFF
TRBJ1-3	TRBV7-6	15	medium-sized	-	TGTGCCAGCAGCCTTACTTATCAGGCGGGGGACACCATATATTTT	CASSLTYQAGDTIYF
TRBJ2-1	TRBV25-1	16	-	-	TGTGCCAGCAGTGGAGTTCGGGCCATCTCCTACAATGAGCAGTTCTTC	CASSGVRAISYNEQFF
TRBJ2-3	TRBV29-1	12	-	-	TGCAGCGCAAGAGACAGCACAGATACGCAGTATTTT	CSARDSTDTQYF
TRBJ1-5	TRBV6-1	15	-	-	TGTGCCAGCAGTGAATCCTTACAAAGCAATCAGCCCCAGCATTTT	CASSESLQSNQPQHF
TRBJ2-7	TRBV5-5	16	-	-	TGTGCCAGCAGCTTGGCAGGGCGACAGTCACTATACGAGCAGTACTTC	CASSLAGRQSLYEQYF
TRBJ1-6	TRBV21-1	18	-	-	TGTGCCAGCAGCAAAGATCACAGGGGGCGAAGCTATAATTCACCCCTCCACTTT	CASSKDHRGRSYNSPLHF
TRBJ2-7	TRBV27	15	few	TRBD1	TGTGCCAGCAGTCCGCTACAGGGGGCGCCATACGAGCAGTACTTC	CASSPLQGAPYEQYF
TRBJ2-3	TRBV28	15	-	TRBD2	TGTGCCACCGCCCTAGCGGGGGTTTACACAGATACGCAGTATTTT	CATALAGVYTDTQYF
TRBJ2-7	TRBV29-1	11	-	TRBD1	TGCAGCGGTGGGACAGCCTACGAGCAGTACTTC	CSGGTAYEQYF
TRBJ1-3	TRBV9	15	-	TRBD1	TGTGCCAGCAGCCCGACAGGGGACTCTGGAAACACCATATATTTT	CASSPTGDSGNTIYF
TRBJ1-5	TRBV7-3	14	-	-	TGTGCCAGCAGTCTCGGGGGATACAATCAGCCCCAGCATTTT	CASSLGGYNQPQHF
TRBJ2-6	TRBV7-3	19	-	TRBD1	TGTGCCAGCAGCTTCCCCGGGACAGGGCTTTCCTCTGGGGCCAACGTCCTGACTTTC	CASSFPGTGLSSGANVLTF
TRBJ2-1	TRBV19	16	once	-	TGTGCCAGTAGTATAAGAGGGTCCTTCACCGAGGTCGGGCAGTTCTTC	CASSIRGSFTEVGQFF
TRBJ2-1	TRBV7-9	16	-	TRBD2	TGTGCCAGCAGCTTTCCAGGGACTAGCGGCCACAATGAGCAGTTCTTC	CASSFPGTSGHNEQFF
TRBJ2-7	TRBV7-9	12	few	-	TGTGCCAGCAGCTTCCAACTGGCTGAGCAGTACTTC	CASSFQLAEQYF
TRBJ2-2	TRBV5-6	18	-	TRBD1	TGTGCCAGCAGTTCCGGGACAGGGGGCCTTTGGATTGCCGGGGAGCTGTTTTTT	CASSSGTGGLWIAGELFF
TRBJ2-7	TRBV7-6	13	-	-	TGTGCCAGCAGCTTTGGACAATCCTACGAGCAGTACTTC	CASSFGQSYEQYF
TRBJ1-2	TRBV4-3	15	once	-	TGCGCCAGCAGCACTACCCGGACAGTTAACTATGGCTACACCTTC	CASSTTRTVNYGYTF
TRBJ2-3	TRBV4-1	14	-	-	TGCGCCAGCAGCCAAGTTCTAACTACAGATACGCAGTATTTT	CASSQVLTTDTQYF
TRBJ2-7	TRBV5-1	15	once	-	TGCGCCAGCAGCTTAGGGGGAGCCGTATTCTACGAGCAGTACTTC	CASSLGGAVFYEQYF
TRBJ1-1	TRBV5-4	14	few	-	TGTGCCAGCAGCTTGAATTTCGGGAACACTGAAGCTTTCTTT	CASSLNFGNTEAFF
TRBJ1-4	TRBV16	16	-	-	TGTGCCAGCAGCCATGGTCTGGGGGCGGCTAATGAAAAACTGTTTTTT	CASSHGLGAANEKLFF
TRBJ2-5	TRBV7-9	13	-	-	TGTGCCAGCAGCTTAGAACGCGTAGGGACCCAGTACTTC	CASSLERVGTQYF
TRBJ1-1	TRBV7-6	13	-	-	TGTGCCAGCAGCTTAGCAGGGGACACTGAAGCTTTCTTT	CASSLAGDTEAFF
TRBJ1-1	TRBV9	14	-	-	TGTGCCAGCAGCGCCACGAAGGGGAACACTGAAGCTTTCTTT	CASSATKGNTEAFF
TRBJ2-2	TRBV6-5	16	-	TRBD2	TGTGCCAGCAGTTACCCTAGCGGGACTGACACCGGGGAGCTGTTTTTT	CASSYPSGTDTGELFF
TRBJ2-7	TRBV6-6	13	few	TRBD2	TGTGCCATCCAAACCGGGACTAGGCACGAGCAGTACTTC	CAIQTGTRHEQYF
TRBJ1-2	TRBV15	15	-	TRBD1	TGTGCCACCAGCAGAGTACCAACAGGGGCACATGGCTACACCTTC	CATSRVPTGAHGYTF
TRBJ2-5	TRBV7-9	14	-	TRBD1	TGTGCCAGCAGCTACGGTGGGACAGCAGAGACCCAGTACTTC	CASSYGGTAETQYF
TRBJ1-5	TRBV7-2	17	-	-	TGTGCCAGCAGCTATGGAGTCGGGGCCCGGAGCAATCAGCCCCAGCATTTT	CASSYGVGARSNQPQHF
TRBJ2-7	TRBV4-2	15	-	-	TGTGCCAGCAGCCAAGAAGGGATGGGACATTACGAGCAGTACTTC	CASSQEGMGHYEQYF
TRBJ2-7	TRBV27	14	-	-	TGTGCCAGCAGTCCACAGGTCCTCTCCTACGAGCAGTACTTC	CASSPQVLSYEQYF
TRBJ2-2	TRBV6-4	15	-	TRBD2	TGTGCCAGCAGTGAACTAGCGGGACTCACCGGGGAGCTGTTTTTT	CASSELAGLTGELFF
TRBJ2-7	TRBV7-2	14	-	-	TGTGCCAGCAGCTTAGCGGGGGGCGTCTACGAGCAGTACTTC	CASSLAGGVYEQYF
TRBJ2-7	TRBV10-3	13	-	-	TGTGCGGTAAGGGGGGACGGGTCCTACGAGCAGTACTTC	CAVRGDGSYEQYF
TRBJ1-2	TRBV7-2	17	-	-	TGTGCCAGCAGCTTAGCGGTGACAGGCCGAGCTAACTATGGCTACACCTTC	CASSLAVTGRANYGYTF
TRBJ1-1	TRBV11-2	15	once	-	TGTGCCAGCAGCTACCCGACAGAAACGAACACTGAAGCTTTCTTT	CASSYPTETNTEAFF
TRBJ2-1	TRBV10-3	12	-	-	TGTGCCATCAGTGATGTTTCCAATGAGCAGTTCTTC	CAISDVSNEQFF
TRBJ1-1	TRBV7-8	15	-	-	TGTGCCAGCAGCTTAGTCGGGACATCGAACACTGAAGCTTTCTTT	CASSLVGTSNTEAFF
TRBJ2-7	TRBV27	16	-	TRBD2	TGTGCCAGCAGTTCGCATAGCGGGGGGGCCGTGTACGAGCAGTACTTC	CASSSHSGGAVYEQYF
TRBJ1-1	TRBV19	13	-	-	TGTGCCAGTAGTATAGGCGGCAGCACTGAAGCTTTCTTT	CASSIGGSTEAFF